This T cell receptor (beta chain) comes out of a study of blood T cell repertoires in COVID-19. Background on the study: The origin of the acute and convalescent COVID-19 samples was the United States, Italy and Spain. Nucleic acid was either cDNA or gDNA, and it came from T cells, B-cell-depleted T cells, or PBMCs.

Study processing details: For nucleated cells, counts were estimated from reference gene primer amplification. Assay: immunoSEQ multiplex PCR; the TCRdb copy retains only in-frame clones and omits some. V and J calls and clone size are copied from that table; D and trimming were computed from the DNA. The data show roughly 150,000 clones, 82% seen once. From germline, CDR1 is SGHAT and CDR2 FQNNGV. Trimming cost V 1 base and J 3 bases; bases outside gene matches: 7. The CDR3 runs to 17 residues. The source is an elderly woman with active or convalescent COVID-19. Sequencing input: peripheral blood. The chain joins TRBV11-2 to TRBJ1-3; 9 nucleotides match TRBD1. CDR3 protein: CASSLVPGQGFGNTIYF. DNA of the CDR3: TGTGCCAGCAGCTTAGTTCCGGGACAGGGATTTGGAAACACCATATATTTT.